Listed here is a single T cell receptor (beta chain). This sequence may be a read error, since a much larger clone differs from it by one base. The sample belongs to a study of molecular identifiers for immune sequencing clone quantification. TCR libraries were built in bulk with a published protocol and specific TCR primers. TCRdb independently ran MiXCR on the PCR reads; one entry per CDR3 protein. The sample lists about 510,000 distinct CDR3 sequences, over 20% occurring once. The clonotype comes from a human donor in good health. Some libraries in this study had Jurkat cell RNA spiked in. Sequenced input: naive CD8+ T cells from blood, with Jurkat cell RNA spiked in. This sample's subset: FACS-sorted CD8+CD4-CCR7+CD45RA+ naive T cells.

CDR3 coding DNA: TGTACCAGCAGCTTTGCCGGGGAGCTGTTTTTT. Protein: CTSSFAGELFF. The chain employs TRBV13 and TRBJ2-2; the D is unclear. CDR1 is PRHDT, CDR2 FYEKMQ, per germline (reference sequence). The CDR3 consists of 11 residues.